This T cell receptor (beta chain) was sequenced during a study of CD4 T cells in relation to SARS-CoV-2 and coronaviruses. Study-wide results and limits: Each donor contributed either pre-pandemic or post-infection samples, not both. The assay detects memory recall responses, not culture-primed primary responses.

Unexposed donor CD4+ T cells date from about 2011-2018, before the COVID-19 pandemic. Naive and memory CD4+ T cells came from enriched cryopreserved PBMCs. CDR3 length: 15 amino acids. Deletions cut 8 bases from V and 3 bases from J, with 20 bases between. From germline, CDR1 is MNHEY and CDR2 SVGAGI. Naive and memory CD4+ T cell DNA was deep-sequenced without culture. Clones were sequenced by immunoSEQ multiplex PCR, and TCRdb holds only the in-frame ones, with some missing. The sample shows 60,000 to 85,000 clones, just over 90% of them seen only once. On this clone: Antigen unknown.

Sequenced: naive CD4+ T cells from PBMCs. Sample subset: naive CD4+ T cells isolated by negative enrichment. The chain employs TRBV6-5 and TRBJ2-7, with TRBD2 as a possible D gene (5 bases). The clonotype originates from a human donor in good health. The CDR3 loop is CASHPLGERLYEQYF. DNA for the CDR3: TGTGCCAGCCACCCACTCGGGGAGCGTCTCTACGAGCAGTACTTC.